This TCR beta chain is drawn from a study of cytomegalovirus exposure and HLA in healthy donors. This table comes from immunoSEQ multiplex PCR, and its TCRdb copy is limited to in-frame clones, with some not included. The table lists 130,000 to 150,000 clones, roughly 87% of them singletons. After removal of 4 bases from V and 9 bases from J, the junction contained 8 bases not matched to a gene. This CDR3 is built from 13 residues. CDR1 is MDHEN and CDR2 is SYDVKM in the germline V gene. The receptor's source is a woman aged 18-29 years in good health and CMV-seropositive. This rearrangement joins TRBV28 to TRBJ2-7; 8 bases align to TRBD1. Sequenced sample: PBMCs. The CDR3 loop is CASSSATGEGQYF. In DNA form, the CDR3 reads TGTGCCAGCAGTTCCGCGACAGGGGAAGGGCAGTACTTC.